The clone carrying this T cell receptor (beta chain) was counted a few times. Antigen unknown. With 60 Vbeta and 13 Jbeta primers, the PCR was carried out. Repertoires were generated with immunoSEQ multiplex PCR, while TCRdb's copy carries only in-frame clones and drops some. Of around 130,000 clones listed, around 8.5% are singletons. The CDR3 has 16 residues. This record belongs to a study of cytomegalovirus exposure and HLA in healthy donors. Whole-study context: Early released data had approximately 86 million unique TCRs, all coming from HLA-typed donors.

Whole-study results and caveats: Rarity marked most TCR sequences, yet some public TCRs occurred in many donors. The authors assumed roughly uniform sequencing depth across donors for presence/absence analyses.

The chain joins TRBV21-1 to TRBJ2-5; the table's TRBD1 call for D was not verified on the DNA. TRBV21-1 has pseudogene status. The receptor was derived from a man aged 35-49 years in good health and CMV-seronegative. Material for sequencing was PBMCs. CDR3 amino acids: CASSAPGTGRGETQYF. As DNA, the CDR3 is TGTGCCAGCAGCGCCCCCGGGACAGGGAGGGGGGAGACCCAGTACTTC.